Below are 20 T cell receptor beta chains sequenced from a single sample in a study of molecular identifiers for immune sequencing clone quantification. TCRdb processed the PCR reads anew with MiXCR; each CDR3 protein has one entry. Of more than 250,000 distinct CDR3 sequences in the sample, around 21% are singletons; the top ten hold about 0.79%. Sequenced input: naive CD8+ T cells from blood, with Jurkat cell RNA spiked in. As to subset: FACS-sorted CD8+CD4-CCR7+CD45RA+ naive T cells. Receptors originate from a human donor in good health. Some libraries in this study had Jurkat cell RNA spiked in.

This CDR3 reads CSVDGQGGNEQFF. The CDR3 bases are TGCAGCGTTGACGGACAGGGGGGGAATGAGCAGTTCTTC. The chain has TRBV29-1 and TRBJ2-1; 10 bases are a match to TRBD1. The V segment lost 3 bases and the J segment 7 bases; nucleotides outside the gene matches: 3. Germline CDR1 is SQVTM and CDR2 is ANQGSEA. This CDR3 has 13 amino acids.

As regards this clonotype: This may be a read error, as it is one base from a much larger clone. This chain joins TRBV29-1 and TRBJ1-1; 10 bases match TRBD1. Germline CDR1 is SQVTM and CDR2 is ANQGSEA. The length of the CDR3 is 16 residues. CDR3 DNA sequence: TGCAGCGCAAAGGGGACAGGGGATTTAATGAACGCTGAAGCTTTCTTT. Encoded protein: CSAKGTGDLMNAEAFF.

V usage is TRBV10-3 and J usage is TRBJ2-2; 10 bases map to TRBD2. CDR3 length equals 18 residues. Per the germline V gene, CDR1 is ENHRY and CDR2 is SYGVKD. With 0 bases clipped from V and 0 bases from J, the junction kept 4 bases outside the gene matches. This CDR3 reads CAISESASGGPNTGELFF. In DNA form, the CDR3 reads TGTGCCATCAGTGAGTCGGCTAGCGGGGGACCGAACACCGGGGAGCTGTTTTTT.

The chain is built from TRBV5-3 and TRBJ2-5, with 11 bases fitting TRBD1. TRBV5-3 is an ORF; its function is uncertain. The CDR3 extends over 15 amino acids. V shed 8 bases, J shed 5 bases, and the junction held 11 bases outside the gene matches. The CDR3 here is CASSPRTGGSETQYF. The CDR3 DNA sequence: TGTGCCAGCAGCCCCCGGACAGGGGGCTCGGAGACCCAGTACTTC.

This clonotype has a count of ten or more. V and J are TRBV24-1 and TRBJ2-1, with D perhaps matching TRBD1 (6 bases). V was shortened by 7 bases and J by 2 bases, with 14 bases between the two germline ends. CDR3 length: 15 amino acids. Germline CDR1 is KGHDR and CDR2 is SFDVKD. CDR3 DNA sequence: TGTGCCACCAGATCCGGGACATCCACCTACAATGAGCAGTTCTTC. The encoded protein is CATRSGTSTYNEQFF.

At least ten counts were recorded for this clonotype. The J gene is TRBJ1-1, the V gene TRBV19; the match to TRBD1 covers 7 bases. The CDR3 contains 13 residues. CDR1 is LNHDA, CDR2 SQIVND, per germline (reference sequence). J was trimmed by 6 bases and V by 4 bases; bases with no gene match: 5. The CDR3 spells CASSTTGQAEAFF. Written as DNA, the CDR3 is TGTGCCAGTAGTACAACCGGACAGGCTGAAGCTTTCTTT.

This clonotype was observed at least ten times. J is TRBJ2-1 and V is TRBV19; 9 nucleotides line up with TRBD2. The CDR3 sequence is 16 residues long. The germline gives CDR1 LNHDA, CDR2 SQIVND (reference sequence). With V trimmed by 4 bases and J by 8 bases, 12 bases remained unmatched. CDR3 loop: CASSTLAGQSLDEQFF. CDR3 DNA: TGTGCCAGTAGTACCCTAGCGGGACAATCACTGGATGAGCAGTTCTTC.

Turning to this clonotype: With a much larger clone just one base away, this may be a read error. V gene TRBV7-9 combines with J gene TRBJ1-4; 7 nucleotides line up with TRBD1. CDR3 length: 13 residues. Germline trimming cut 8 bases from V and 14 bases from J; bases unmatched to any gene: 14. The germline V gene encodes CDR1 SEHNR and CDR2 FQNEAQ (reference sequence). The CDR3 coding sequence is TGTGCCAGCGGAGAAACAGGGGCCGCTCGGCTGTTTTTT. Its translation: CASGETGAARLFF.

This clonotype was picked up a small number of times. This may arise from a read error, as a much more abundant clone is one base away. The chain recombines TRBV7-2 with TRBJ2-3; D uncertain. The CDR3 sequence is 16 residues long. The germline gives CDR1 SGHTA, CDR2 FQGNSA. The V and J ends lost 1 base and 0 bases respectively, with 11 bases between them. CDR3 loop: CASSLVPMGSTDTQYF. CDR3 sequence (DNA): TGTGCCAGCAGCTTAGTACCGATGGGTAGCACAGATACGCAGTATTTT.

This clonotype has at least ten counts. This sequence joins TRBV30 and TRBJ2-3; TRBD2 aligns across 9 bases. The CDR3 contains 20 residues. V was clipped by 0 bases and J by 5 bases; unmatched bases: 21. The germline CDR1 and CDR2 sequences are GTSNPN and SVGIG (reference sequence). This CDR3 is CAWSVYSSRPSGKSVDTQYF. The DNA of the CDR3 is TGTGCCTGGAGTGTATACTCAAGCCGCCCTAGCGGGAAAAGCGTAGATACGCAGTATTTT.

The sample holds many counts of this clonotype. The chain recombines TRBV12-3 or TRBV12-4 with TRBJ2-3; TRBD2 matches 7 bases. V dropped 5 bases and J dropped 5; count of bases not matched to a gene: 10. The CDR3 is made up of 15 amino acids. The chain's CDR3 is CASSQGLGPRDTQYF. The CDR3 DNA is TGTGCCAGCAGTCAAGGACTAGGCCCTCGAGATACGCAGTATTTT.

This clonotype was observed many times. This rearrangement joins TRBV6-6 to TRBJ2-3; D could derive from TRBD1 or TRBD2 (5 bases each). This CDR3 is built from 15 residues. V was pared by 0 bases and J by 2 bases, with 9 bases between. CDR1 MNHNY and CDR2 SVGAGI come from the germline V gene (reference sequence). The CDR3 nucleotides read TGTGCCAGCAGTTACTCCCGGGGCAACACAGATACGCAGTATTTT. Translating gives CASSYSRGNTDTQYF.

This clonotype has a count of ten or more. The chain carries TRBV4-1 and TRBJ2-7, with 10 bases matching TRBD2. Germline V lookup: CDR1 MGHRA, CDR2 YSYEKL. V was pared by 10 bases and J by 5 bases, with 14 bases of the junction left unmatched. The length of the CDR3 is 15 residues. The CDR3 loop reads CATRGGASGGNEQYF. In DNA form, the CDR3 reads TGCGCCACCCGGGGGGGGGCTAGCGGGGGTAACGAGCAGTACTTC.

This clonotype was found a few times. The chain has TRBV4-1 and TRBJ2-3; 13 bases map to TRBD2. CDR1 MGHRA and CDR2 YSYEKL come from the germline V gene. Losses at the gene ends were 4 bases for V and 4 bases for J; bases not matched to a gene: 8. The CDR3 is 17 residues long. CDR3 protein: CASSPLGTSGAADTQYF. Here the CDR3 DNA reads TGCGCCAGCAGCCCTCTCGGGACTAGCGGGGCCGCAGATACGCAGTATTTT.

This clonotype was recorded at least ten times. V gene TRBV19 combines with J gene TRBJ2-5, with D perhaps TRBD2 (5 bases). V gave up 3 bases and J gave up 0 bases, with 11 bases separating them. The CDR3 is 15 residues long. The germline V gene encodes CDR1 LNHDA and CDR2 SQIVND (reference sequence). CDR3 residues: CASSMVALNQETQYF. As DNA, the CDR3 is TGTGCCAGTAGTATGGTAGCGCTGAACCAAGAGACCCAGTACTTC.

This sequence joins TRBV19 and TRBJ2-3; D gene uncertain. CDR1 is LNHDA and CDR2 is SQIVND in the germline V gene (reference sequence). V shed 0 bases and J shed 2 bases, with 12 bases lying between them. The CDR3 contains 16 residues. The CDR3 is CASSIDPDLVTDTQYF. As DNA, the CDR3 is TGTGCCAGTAGTATAGACCCCGACTTGGTCACAGATACGCAGTATTTT.

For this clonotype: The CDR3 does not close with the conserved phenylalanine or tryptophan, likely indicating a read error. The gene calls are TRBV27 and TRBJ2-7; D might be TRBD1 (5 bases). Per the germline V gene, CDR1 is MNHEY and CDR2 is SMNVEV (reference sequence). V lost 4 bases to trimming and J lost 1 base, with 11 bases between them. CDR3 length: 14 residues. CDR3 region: CASSSWGPSYEQYS. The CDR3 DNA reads TGTGCCAGCAGTTCATGGGGCCCGTCCTACGAGCAGTACTCC.

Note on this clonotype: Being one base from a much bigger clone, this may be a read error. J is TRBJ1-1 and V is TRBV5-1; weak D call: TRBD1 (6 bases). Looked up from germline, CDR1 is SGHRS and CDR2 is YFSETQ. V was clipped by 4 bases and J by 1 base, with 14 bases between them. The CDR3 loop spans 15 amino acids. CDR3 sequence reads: CASSPGTNTNTEAFF. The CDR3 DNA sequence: TGCGCCAGCAGCCCCGGGACAAACACGAACACTGAAGCTTTCTTT.

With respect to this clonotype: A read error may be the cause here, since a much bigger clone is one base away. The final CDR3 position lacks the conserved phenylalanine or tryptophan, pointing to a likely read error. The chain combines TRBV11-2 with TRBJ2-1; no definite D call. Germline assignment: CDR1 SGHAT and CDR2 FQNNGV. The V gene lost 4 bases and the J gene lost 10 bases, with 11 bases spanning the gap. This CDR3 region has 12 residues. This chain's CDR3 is CASSSVAQEQFL. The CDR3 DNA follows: TGTGCCAGCAGCTCCGTGGCTCAGGAGCAGTTCCTC.

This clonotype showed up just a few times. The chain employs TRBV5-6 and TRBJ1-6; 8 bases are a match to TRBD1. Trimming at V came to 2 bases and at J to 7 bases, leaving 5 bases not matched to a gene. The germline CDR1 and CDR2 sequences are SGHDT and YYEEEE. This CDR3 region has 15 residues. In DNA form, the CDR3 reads TGTGCCAGCAGCTTAGGACAGGGACGGAATTCACCCCTCCACTTT. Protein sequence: CASSLGQGRNSPLHF.